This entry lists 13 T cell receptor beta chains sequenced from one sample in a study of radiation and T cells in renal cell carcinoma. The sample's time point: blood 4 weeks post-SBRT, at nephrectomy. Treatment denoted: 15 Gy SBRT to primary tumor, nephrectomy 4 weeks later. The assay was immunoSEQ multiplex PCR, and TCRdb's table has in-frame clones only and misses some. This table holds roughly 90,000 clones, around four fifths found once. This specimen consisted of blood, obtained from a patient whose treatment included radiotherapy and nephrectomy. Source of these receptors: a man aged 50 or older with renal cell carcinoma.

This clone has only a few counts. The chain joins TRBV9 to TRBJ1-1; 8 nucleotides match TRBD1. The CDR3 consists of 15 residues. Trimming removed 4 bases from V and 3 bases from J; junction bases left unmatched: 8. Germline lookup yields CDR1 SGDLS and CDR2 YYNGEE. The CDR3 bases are TGTGCCAGCAGCCCTCGACCACAGGGGGACACTGAAGCTTTCTTT. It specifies CASSPRPQGDTEAFF. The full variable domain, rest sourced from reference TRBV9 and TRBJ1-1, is DSGVTQTPKHLITATGQRVTLRCSPRSGDLSVYWYQQSLDQGLQFLIQYYNGEERAKGNILERFSAQQFPDLHSELNLSSLELGDSALYFCASSPRPQGDTEAFFGQGTRLTVV.

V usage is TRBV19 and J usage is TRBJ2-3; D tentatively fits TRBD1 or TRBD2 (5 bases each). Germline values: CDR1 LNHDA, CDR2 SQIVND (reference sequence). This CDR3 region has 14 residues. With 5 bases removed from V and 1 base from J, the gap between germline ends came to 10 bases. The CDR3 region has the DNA TGTGCCAGTAGTCCCATGGGGGGCACAGATACGCAGTATTTT. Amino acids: CASSPMGGTDTQYF.

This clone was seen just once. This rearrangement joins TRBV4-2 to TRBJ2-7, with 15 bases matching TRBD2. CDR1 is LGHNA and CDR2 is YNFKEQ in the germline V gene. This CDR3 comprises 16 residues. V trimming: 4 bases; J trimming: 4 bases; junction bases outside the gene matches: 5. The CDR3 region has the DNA TGTGCCAGCAGCCGGACTAGCGGGGGGGAATTATACGAGCAGTACTTC. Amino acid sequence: CASSRTSGGELYEQYF.

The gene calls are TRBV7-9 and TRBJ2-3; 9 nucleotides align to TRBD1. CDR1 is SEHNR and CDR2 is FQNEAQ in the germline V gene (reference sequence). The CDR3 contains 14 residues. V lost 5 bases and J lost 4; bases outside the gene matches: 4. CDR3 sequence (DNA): TGTGCCAGCAGCCTTGACAGGGGGGCAGATACGCAGTATTTT. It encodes CASSLDRGADTQYF.

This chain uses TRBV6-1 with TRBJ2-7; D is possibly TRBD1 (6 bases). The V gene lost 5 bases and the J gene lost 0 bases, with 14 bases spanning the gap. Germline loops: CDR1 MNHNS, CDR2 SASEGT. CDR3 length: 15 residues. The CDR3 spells CASSLRPGDSYEQYF. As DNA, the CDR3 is TGTGCCAGCAGTTTACGACCAGGGGACTCCTACGAGCAGTACTTC.

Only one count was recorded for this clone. CDR3 sequence reads: CATSRDWDGSYEQYF. The CDR3 region has the DNA TGTGCCACCAGCAGAGATTGGGACGGCTCCTACGAGCAGTACTTC. This chain uses TRBV15 with TRBJ2-7; D might be TRBD1 or TRBD2, each matching 5 bases. The CDR3 length is 15 residues. The V end was cut by 0 bases, the J end by 0 bases, with 9 bases between. Germline CDR1 and CDR2: LNHNV and YYDKDF (reference sequence).

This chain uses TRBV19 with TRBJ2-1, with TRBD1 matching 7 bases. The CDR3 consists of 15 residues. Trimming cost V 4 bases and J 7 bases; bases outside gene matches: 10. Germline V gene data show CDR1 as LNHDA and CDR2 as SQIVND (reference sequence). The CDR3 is CASSKGTAARNEQFF. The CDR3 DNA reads TGTGCCAGTAGTAAGGGGACAGCGGCTAGGAATGAGCAGTTCTTC.

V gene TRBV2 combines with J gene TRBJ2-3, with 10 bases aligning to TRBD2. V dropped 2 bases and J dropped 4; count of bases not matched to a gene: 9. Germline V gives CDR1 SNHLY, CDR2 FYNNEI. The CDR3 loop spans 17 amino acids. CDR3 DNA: TGTGCCAGCAGTGAAATTCCGGCTAGCGGGAGCCCAGATACGCAGTATTTT. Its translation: CASSEIPASGSPDTQYF.

The CDR3 coding sequence is TGTGCCACCAGCAGCAACAGGGTTGGCTACACCTTC. Translation: CATSSNRVGYTF. This rearrangement joins TRBV15 to TRBJ1-2; tentative D call: TRBD1 (6 bases). The ends were cut back, 3 bases at V and 7 bases at J, with 9 bases in the middle. This CDR3 spans 12 amino acids. Germline V CDR1 and CDR2: LNHNV, YYDKDF (reference sequence).

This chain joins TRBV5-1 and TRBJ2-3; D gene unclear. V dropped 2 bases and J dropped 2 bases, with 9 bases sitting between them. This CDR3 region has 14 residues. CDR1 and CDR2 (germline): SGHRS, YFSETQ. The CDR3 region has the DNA TGCGCCAGCAGCTTCGGACGGATCACAGATACGCAGTATTTT. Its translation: CASSFGRITDTQYF.

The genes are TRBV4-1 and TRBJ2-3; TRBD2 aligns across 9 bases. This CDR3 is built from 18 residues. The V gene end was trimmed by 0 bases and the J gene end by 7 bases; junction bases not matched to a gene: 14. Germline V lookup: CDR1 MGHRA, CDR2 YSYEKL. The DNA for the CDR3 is TGCGCCAGCAGCCAAGAGGGTCATTTAGCGGGAGCCACTAATACGCAGTATTTT. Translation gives CASSQEGHLAGATNTQYF.

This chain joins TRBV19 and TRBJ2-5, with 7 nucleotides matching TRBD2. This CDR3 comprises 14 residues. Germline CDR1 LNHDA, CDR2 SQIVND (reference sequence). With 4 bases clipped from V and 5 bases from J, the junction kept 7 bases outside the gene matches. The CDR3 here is CASSRGGRGETQYF. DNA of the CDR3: TGTGCCAGTAGTAGAGGAGGGCGGGGGGAGACCCAGTACTTC.

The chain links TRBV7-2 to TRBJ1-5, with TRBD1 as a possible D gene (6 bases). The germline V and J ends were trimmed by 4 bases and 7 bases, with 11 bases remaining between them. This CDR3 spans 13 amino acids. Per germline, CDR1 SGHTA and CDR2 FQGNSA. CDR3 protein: CASSSGGGQPQHF. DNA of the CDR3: TGTGCCAGCAGCTCCGGAGGGGGGCAGCCCCAGCATTTT.